One sample yielded the 15 T cell receptor beta chains listed below, sequenced in a study of T cell responses to AZD1222 COVID-19 vaccine. Sequencing used immunoSEQ multiplex PCR; TCRdb keeps in-frame clones, though not all of them. The sample holds 150,000 to 200,000 clones; 75% to 90% are singletons and the top ten take roughly 4%. The starting material was peripheral blood, obtained 28 days after the second dose of the MenACWY control vaccine. Receptor source: an adult who received the MenACWY meningococcal vaccine as a control.

The gene calls are TRBV28 and TRBJ1-1; no clear D. Germline assignment: CDR1 MDHEN and CDR2 SYDVKM. This CDR3 contains 13 residues. V lost 3 bases, J lost 6 bases, and 11 bases lay in between. The CDR3 loop reads CASSFPLLSEAFF. The DNA of the CDR3 is TGTGCCAGCAGTTTTCCCCTACTGTCTGAAGCTTTCTTT.

This clone was recorded once. The chain couples TRBV6-5 to TRBJ2-1; TRBD2 agrees at 9 bases. Germline loops: CDR1 MNHEY, CDR2 SVGAGI. With 3 bases clipped from V and 13 bases from J, the junction kept 7 bases outside the gene matches. The CDR3 spans 13 residues. As DNA, the CDR3 is TGTGCCAGCAGTTATGGGGCTAGCGGGAATCAGTTCTTC. Protein product: CASSYGASGNQFF.

J is TRBJ2-7 and V is TRBV28; D gene ambiguous. V was shortened by 3 bases and J by 7 bases, with 16 bases between the two germline ends. The CDR3 is 14 residues long. Germline CDR1 is MDHEN and CDR2 is SYDVKM. The CDR3 DNA reads as TGTGCCAGCAGTTTTTATGATGTGGGCCGGGAGCAGTACTTC. Protein sequence: CASSFYDVGREQYF.

This clone was detected only once. The chain employs TRBV3-1 (or the pseudogene TRBV3-2) and TRBJ1-5; possibly TRBD1 for D (5 bases). Germline V gene lookup returns CDR1 LGHDT and CDR2 YNNKEL (reference sequence). V was trimmed by 1 base and J by 5 bases, leaving 15 bases between them. This CDR3 contains 16 residues. The CDR3 loop is CASSQGGGKGDQPQHF. CDR3 DNA sequence: TGTGCCAGCAGCCAAGGGGGAGGGAAAGGGGATCAGCCCCAGCATTTT.

V gene TRBV19 combines with J gene TRBJ2-7; 7 nucleotides align to TRBD1. The germline CDR1 and CDR2 sequences are LNHDA and SQIVND (reference sequence). Trimming at V came to 2 bases and at J to 3 bases, leaving 7 bases not matched to a gene. The CDR3 length is 15 residues. CDR3 bases: TGTGCCAGTAGTATATTGGGACAGCCAGTCTACGAGCAGTACTTC. It yields the protein CASSILGQPVYEQYF. Based on the CDR3 plus reference TRBV19 and TRBJ2-7, the full variable domain is DGGITQSPKYLFRKEGQNVTLSCEQNLNHDAMYWYRQDPGQGLRLIYYSQIVNDFQKGDIAEGYSVSREKKESFPLTVTSAQKNPTAFYLCASSILGQPVYEQYFGPGTRLTVT.

V and J are TRBV4-2 and TRBJ1-1; no clear D. CDR3 size: 20 residues. Germline CDR1 and CDR2: LGHNA and YNFKEQ. V was cut by 1 base and J by 1 base, with 25 bases left in between. The CDR3 reads CASSQVWLREVPGRNTEAFF. The DNA of the CDR3 is TGTGCCAGCAGCCAAGTTTGGTTACGTGAGGTTCCCGGGAGGAACACTGAAGCTTTCTTT.

The chain joins TRBV4-3 to TRBJ1-4; the match to TRBD1 covers 8 bases. The trim removed 2 bases at V and 8 bases at J, leaving 7 bases unmatched. This CDR3 is built from 15 residues. The germline V gene has CDR1 LGHNA and CDR2 YSLEER. This chain's CDR3 is CASSQTGGDQEKLFF. As DNA, the CDR3 is TGCGCCAGCAGCCAAACAGGGGGAGATCAGGAAAAACTGTTTTTT.

The chain couples TRBV19 to TRBJ1-4; maybe TRBD1 (5 bases). Germline V gives CDR1 LNHDA, CDR2 SQIVND (reference sequence). The CDR3 extends over 14 amino acids. V dropped 3 bases and J dropped 8 bases, with 13 bases sitting between them. CDR3 in amino acids: CASSMGPPREKLFF. As DNA, the CDR3 is TGTGCCAGTAGTATGGGACCCCCGAGGGAAAAACTGTTTTTT.

This chain uses TRBV6-5 with TRBJ1-2, with D possibly TRBD1 on 6 matching bases. The germline V and J ends were trimmed by 2 bases and 0 bases, with 10 bases remaining between them. Germline-derived CDR1 and CDR2 are MNHEY and SVGAGI. This CDR3 has 15 amino acids. The CDR3 DNA sequence: TGTGCCAGCAGTTACGGTGGGGGCACTAACTATGGCTACACCTTC. Translation: CASSYGGGTNYGYTF.

The chain uses TRBV5-4 and TRBJ2-1; weak D call: TRBD2 (6 bases). Germline V CDR1 and CDR2: SGHNT, YYREEE (reference sequence). The V gene lost 3 bases and the J gene lost 7 bases, with 14 bases spanning the gap. The CDR3 runs 14 residues. The CDR3 loop reads CASSWLTGGNEQFF. The DNA for the CDR3 is TGTGCCAGCAGCTGGTTAACCGGAGGGAATGAGCAGTTCTTC.

Points on this clone: In the same sample, other DNA sequences code for this CDR3. The CDR3 reads CASSLGGGYTF. Written as DNA, the CDR3 is TGTGCCAGCAGCTTAGGAGGGGGCTACACCTTC. The chain couples TRBV11-2 to TRBJ1-2; D gene unclear. The CDR3 is 11 amino acids. Germline V CDR1 and CDR2: SGHAT, FQNNGV. Trimming removed 1 base at V and 8 bases at J, with 5 bases between.

The chain couples TRBV7-2 to TRBJ2-7; D is unclear. Germline V gene sequence: CDR1 SGHTA, CDR2 FQGNSA. This CDR3 region has 11 residues. Deletions cut 6 bases from V and 0 bases from J, with 3 bases between. CDR3 coding DNA: TGTGCCAGCAGTGGCTCCTACGAGCAGTACTTC. Its translation: CASSGSYEQYF.

The rearrangement joins TRBV6-2 or TRBV6-3 to TRBJ2-2; 7 nucleotides line up with TRBD1. V was pared by 2 bases and J by 2 bases, with 8 bases of the junction left unmatched. The germline CDR1 and CDR2 sequences are MNHEY and SVGEGT. The CDR3 has 17 amino acids. Here the CDR3 reads CASSYPRQGLNTGELFF. The CDR3 DNA follows: TGTGCCAGCAGTTACCCTCGACAGGGCCTAAACACCGGGGAGCTGTTTTTT.

V is TRBV9 and J is TRBJ1-2; D is perhaps TRBD1 (5 bases). Trimming pared 5 bases from V and 3 bases from J, leaving 17 bases between. The CDR3 loop spans 15 amino acids. Germline values: CDR1 SGDLS, CDR2 YYNGEE. The CDR3 protein is CASREGINTHYGYTF. The CDR3 coding sequence is TGTGCCAGCAGGGAGGGGATCAACACCCACTATGGCTACACCTTC. The entire variable domain, with the rest obtained from reference TRBV9 and TRBJ1-2, is as follows: DSGVTQTPKHLITATGQRVTLRCSPRSGDLSVYWYQQSLDQGLQFLIQYYNGEERAKGNILERFSAQQFPDLHSELNLSSLELGDSALYFCASREGINTHYGYTFGSGTRLTVV.

The rearrangement links TRBV11-3 to TRBJ2-1; D is undetermined. With 1 base removed from V and 3 bases from J, the gap between germline ends came to 10 bases. CDR3 length equals 15 residues. Germline assignment: CDR1 SGHNT and CDR2 YENEEA. CDR3 nucleotide sequence: TGTGCCAGCAGCTTAGGGGGTATGAACTACAATGAGCAGTTCTTC. Translating gives CASSLGGMNYNEQFF.